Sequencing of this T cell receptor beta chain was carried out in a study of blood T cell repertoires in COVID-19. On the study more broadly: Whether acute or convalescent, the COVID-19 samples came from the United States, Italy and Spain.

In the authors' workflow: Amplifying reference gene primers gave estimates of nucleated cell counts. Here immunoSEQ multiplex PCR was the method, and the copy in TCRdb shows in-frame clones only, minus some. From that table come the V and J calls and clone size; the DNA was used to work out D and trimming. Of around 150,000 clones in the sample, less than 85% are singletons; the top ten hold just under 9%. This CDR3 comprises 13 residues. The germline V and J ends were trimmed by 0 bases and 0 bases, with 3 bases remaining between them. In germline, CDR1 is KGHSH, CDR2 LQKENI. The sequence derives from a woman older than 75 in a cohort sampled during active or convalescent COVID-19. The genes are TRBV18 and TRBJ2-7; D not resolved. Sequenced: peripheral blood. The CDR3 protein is CASSPPYSYEQYF. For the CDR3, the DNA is TGTGCCAGCTCACCACCCTACTCCTACGAGCAGTACTTC. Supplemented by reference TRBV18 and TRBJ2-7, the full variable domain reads NAGVMQNPRHLVRRRGQEARLRCSPMKGHSHVYWYRQLPEEGLKFMVYLQKENIIDESGMPKERFSAEFPKEGPSILRIQQVVRGDSAAYFCASSPPYSYEQYFGPGTRLTVT.